The rows below give T cell receptor beta chains drawn from one sample of a study of blood T cell dynamics during melanoma immunotherapy. Method: immunoSEQ multiplex PCR; TCRdb's copy keeps in-frame clones and lacks some. This sample yields around 9,000 clones, of which 70% to 90% are seen a single time; roughly 6% belongs to the top ten. The source was blood, collected from a patient treated with checkpoint blockade. The receptors originated from a human donor with melanoma. The CDR3 runs from the conserved cysteine through the conserved F or W.

V gene: TRBV5-1
CDR3 protein: CASSNLATDSYNEQFF

V gene: TRBV18
CDR3 protein: CASSPPSGQGANEQFF

V gene: TRBV18
CDR3 protein: CASSPKQTGSNEQYF

V gene: TRBV15
CDR3 protein: CATSRTQTRVGGFNEQFF

V gene: TRBV28
CDR3 protein: CASSLSRRGKETQYF

V gene: TRBV9
CDR3 protein: CASSVGTGYNEQFF

V gene: TRBV28
CDR3 protein: CASRSLGQDPNEKLFF

V gene: TRBV27
CDR3 protein: CASSLLAGGNNEQFF

V gene: TRBV7-2
CDR3 protein: CASSLAWLVAF

V gene: TRBV11-1
CDR3 protein: CASSLGTSGKSYEQYF

V gene: TRBV28
CDR3 protein: CASSSRGHTGELFF

V gene: TRBV28
CDR3 protein: CASSFGGLEAVDTQYF

V gene: TRBV28
CDR3 protein: CASSPPGGEQYF

V gene: TRBV2
CDR3 protein: CASRQLGGTGELFF

V gene: TRBV5-1
CDR3 protein: CASSLGSGGGALHF

V gene: TRBV27
CDR3 protein: CASSPPGLGPGYTF

V gene: TRBV30
CDR3 protein: CAWSRTGTAGNTIYF

V gene: TRBV5-1
CDR3 protein: CASWSGKGRETQYF

V gene: TRBV7-2
CDR3 protein: CASQQGYSNQPQHF

V gene: TRBV5-4
CDR3 protein: CASSSGTDPYEQYF

V gene: TRBV7-2
CDR3 protein: CASSRAGTSGSYNNEQFF

V gene: TRBV7-9
CDR3 protein: CASSYVSTDTQYF

V gene: TRBV9
CDR3 protein: CASSVGTSGSYEQYF

V gene: TRBV5-1
CDR3 protein: CASSFTSNSYNEQFF

V gene: TRBV10-2
CDR3 protein: CASSHSGTGNEQFF

V gene: TRBV29-1
CDR3 protein: CSVEGDTQYF

V gene: TRBV19
CDR3 protein: CASSIGAGGANEQFF

V gene: TRBV7-2
CDR3 protein: CASSLDRAGQETQYF

V gene: TRBV6-5
CDR3 protein: CASRRDFSGEQYF

V gene: TRBV2
CDR3 protein: CASKVAGVYEQYF

V gene: TRBV30
CDR3 protein: CAWSLVGGVAYGYTF

V gene: TRBV5-4
CDR3 protein: CASSNASMNTEAFF

V gene: TRBV7-3
CDR3 protein: CASSWRDDNTDTQYF

V gene: TRBV4-2
CDR3 protein: CASSQDSGTASYGYTF

V gene: TRBV28
CDR3 protein: CASIPGDTYEQYF

V gene: TRBV7-9
CDR3 protein: CASSYRTDNEKLFF

V gene: TRBV5-6
CDR3 protein: CASSSGTNFYEQYF

V gene: TRBV15
CDR3 protein: CATSRGTSGDTQYF

V gene: TRBV7-6
CDR3 protein: CASRPLTVRQETQYF

V gene: TRBV7-2
CDR3 protein: CASSPAPYNEQFF

V gene: TRBV28
CDR3 protein: CASSPQGANYEQYF

V gene: TRBV2
CDR3 protein: CASTLRGTEYNSPLHF

V gene: TRBV13
CDR3 protein: CASSRDSTTYEQYF

V gene: TRBV20-1
CDR3 protein: CSARVNEQFF

V gene: TRBV7-9
CDR3 protein: CASSLAGHETQYF

V gene: TRBV7-2
CDR3 protein: CASSSRTSGGRYEQYF

V gene: TRBV19
CDR3 protein: CASRGRLITGELFF

V gene: TRBV5-1
CDR3 protein: CASSLDRVNTEAFF

V gene: TRBV9
CDR3 protein: CASSVDPATTYEQYF

V gene: TRBV6-5
CDR3 protein: CASSYSMAASQETQYF

V gene: TRBV19
CDR3 protein: CASSGIEARDEKLFF

V gene: TRBV25-1
CDR3 protein: CASSDRDRGLFGYTF